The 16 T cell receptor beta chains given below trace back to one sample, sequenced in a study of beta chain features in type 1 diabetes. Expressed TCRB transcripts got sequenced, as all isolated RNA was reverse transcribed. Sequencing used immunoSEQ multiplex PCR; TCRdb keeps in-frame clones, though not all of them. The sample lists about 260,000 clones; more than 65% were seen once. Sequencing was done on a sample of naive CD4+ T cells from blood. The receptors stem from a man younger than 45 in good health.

The CDR3 spells CAWSVGQSSGNTIYF. For the CDR3, the DNA is TGTGCCTGGAGTGTAGGTCAGAGCTCTGGAAACACCATATATTTT. The chain uses TRBV30 and TRBJ1-3; D call uncertain. The V and J ends lost 0 bases and 0 bases respectively, with 9 bases between them. Germline CDR1 reads GTSNPN; CDR2 reads SVGIG (reference sequence). This CDR3 comprises 15 residues.

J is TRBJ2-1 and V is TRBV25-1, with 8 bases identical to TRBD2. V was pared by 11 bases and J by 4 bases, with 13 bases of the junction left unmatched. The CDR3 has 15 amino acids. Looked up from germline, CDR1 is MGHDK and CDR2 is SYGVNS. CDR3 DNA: TGTGCCCGCACCCGACGGGGGGGAACTTACAATGAGCAGTTCTTC. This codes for CARTRRGGTYNEQFF.

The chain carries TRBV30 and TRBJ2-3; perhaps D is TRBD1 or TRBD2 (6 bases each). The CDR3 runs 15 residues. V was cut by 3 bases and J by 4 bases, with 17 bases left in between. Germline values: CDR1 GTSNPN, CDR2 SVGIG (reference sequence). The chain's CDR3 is CAWRTGPGRSDTQYF. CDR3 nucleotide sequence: TGTGCCTGGAGGACAGGTCCTGGGAGGTCAGATACGCAGTATTTT.

The CDR3 DNA is TGTGCCAGCTCGGGCTCCCTCGGCACTGAAGCTTTCTTT. Translated, it gives CASSGSLGTEAFF. The chain carries TRBV7-9 and TRBJ1-1; D unclear. V was pared by 8 bases and J by 4 bases, with 14 bases between. The germline V gene encodes CDR1 SEHNR and CDR2 FQNEAQ (reference sequence). The CDR3 consists of 13 residues.

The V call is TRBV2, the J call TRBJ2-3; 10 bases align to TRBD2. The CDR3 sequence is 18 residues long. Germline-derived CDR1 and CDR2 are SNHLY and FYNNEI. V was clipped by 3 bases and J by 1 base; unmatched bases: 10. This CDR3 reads CASSDKLAGELGTDTQYF. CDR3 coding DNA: TGTGCCAGCAGTGACAAGCTAGCGGGAGAGTTAGGCACAGATACGCAGTATTTT. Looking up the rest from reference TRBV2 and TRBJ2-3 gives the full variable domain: EPEVTQTPSHQVTQMGQEVILRCVPISNHLYFYWYRQILGQKVEFLVSFYNNEISEKSEIFDDQFSVERPDGSNFTLKIRSTKLEDSAMYFCASSDKLAGELGTDTQYFGPGTRLTVL.

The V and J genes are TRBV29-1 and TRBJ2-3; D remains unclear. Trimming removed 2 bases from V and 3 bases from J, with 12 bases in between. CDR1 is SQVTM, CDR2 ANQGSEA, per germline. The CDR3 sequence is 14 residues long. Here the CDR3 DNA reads TGCAGCGTTGAAAACCGGGCGGAAACAGATACGCAGTATTTT. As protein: CSVENRAETDTQYF.

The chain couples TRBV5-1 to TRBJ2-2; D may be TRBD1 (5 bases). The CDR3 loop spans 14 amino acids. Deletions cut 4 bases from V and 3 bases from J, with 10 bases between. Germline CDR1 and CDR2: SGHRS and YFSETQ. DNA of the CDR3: TGCGCCAGCAGCCGTCAGGGTGACACCGGGGAGCTGTTTTTT. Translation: CASSRQGDTGELFF.

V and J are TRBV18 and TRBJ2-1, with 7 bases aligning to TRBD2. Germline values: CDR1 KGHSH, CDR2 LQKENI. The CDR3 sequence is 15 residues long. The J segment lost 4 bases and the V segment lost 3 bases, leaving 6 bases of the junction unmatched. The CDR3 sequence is CASSPLRGDYNEQFF. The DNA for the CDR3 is TGTGCCAGCTCACCGCTCCGGGGGGATTACAATGAGCAGTTCTTC. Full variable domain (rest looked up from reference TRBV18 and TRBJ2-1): NAGVMQNPRHLVRRRGQEARLRCSPMKGHSHVYWYRQLPEEGLKFMVYLQKENIIDESGMPKERFSAEFPKEGPSILRIQQVVRGDSAAYFCASSPLRGDYNEQFFGPGTRLTVL.

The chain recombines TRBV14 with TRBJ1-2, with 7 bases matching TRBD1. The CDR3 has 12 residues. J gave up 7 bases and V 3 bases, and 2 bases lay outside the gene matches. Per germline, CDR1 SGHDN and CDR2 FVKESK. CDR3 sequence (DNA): TGTGCCAGCAGCCAGGACAGGATTGGCTACACCTTC. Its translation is CASSQDRIGYTF. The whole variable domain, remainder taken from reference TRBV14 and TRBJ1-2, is EAGVTQFPSHSVIEKGQTVTLRCDPISGHDNLYWYRRVMGKEIKFLLHFVKESKQDESGMPNNRFLAERTGGTYSTLKVQPAELEDSGVYFCASSQDRIGYTFGSGTRLTVV.

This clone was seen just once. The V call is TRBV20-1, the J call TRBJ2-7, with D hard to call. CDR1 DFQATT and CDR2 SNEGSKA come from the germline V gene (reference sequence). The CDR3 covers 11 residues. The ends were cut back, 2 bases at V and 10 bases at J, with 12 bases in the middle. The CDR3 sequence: CSARSELRQYF. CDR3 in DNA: TGCAGTGCTAGATCCGAGCTTCGTCAGTACTTC.

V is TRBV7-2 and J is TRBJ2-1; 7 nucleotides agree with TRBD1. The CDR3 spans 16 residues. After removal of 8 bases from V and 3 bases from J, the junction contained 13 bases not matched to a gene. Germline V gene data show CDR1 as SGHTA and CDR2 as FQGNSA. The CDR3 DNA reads TGTGCCAGCTACGACAGGGACGGGAACCGCTACAATGAGCAGTTCTTC. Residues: CASYDRDGNRYNEQFF.

In nucleotides, the CDR3 is TGTGCCTGGAAGGTTCGAGAAAAACTGTTTTTT. Residues: CAWKVREKLFF. The J gene is TRBJ1-4, the V gene TRBV30; D unresolved. Per germline, CDR1 GTSNPN and CDR2 SVGIG (reference sequence). This CDR3 contains 11 residues. With 4 bases removed from V and 8 bases from J, the gap between germline ends came to 8 bases.

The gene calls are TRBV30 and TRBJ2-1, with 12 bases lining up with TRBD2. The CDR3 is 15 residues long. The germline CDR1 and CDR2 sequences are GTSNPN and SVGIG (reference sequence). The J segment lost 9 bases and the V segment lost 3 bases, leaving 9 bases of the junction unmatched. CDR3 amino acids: CAWRGLAGPRGEQFF. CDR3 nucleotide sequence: TGTGCCTGGAGGGGACTAGCGGGCCCTAGGGGTGAGCAGTTCTTC.

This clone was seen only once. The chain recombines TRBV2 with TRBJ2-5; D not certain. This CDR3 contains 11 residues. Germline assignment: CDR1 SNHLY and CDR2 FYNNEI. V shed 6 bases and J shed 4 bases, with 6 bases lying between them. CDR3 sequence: CASRVGETQYF. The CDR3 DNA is TGTGCCAGCAGGGTTGGAGAGACCCAGTACTTC.

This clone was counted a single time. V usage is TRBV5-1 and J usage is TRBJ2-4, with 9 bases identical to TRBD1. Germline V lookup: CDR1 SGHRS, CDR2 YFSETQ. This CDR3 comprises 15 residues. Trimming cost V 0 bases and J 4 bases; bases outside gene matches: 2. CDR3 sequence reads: CASSLGGQGKNIQYF. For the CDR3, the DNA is TGCGCCAGCAGCTTGGGAGGACAGGGGAAAAACATTCAGTACTTC. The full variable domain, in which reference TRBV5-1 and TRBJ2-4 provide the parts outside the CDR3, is KAGVTQTPRYLIKTRGQQVTLSCSPISGHRSVSWYQQTPGQGLQFLFEYFSETQRNKGNFPGRFSGRQFSNSRSEMNVSTLELGDSALYLCASSLGGQGKNIQYFGAGTRLSVL.

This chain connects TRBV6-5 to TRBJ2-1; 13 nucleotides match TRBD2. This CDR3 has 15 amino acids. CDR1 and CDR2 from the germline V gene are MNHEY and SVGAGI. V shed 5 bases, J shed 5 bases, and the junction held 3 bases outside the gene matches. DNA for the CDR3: TGTGCCAGCAGTCACGGACTAGCGGGAGACAATGAGCAGTTCTTC. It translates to CASSHGLAGDNEQFF.